The T cell receptor beta chain described here comes from a study of blood T cell repertoires in COVID-19. Study-level information: Donors in the United States, Italy and Spain gave samples during acute or convalescent COVID-19.

Original processing methods: By means of reference gene primer amplification, nucleated cell counts were estimated. Measured with immunoSEQ multiplex PCR; TCRdb has only the in-frame clones, and not every one. Clonal size and the V and J genes are those of that table, whereas D and trimming came from the DNA. The sample has 200,000 or so clones, 83% seen once; the top ten hold 5.5% to 7.5%. This CDR3 contains 11 residues. Germline assignment: CDR1 GTSNPN and CDR2 SVGIG (reference sequence). V lost 0 bases and J 10 bases, leaving 7 bases between the germline ends. The source of this sequence is a middle-aged woman with acute or convalescent COVID-19. The genes are TRBV30 and TRBJ2-1; D is uncertain. The sample consisted of peripheral blood. In nucleotides, the CDR3 is TGTGCCTGGAGTGTACTGTCGGAGCAGTTCTTC. Translated: CAWSVLSEQFF.